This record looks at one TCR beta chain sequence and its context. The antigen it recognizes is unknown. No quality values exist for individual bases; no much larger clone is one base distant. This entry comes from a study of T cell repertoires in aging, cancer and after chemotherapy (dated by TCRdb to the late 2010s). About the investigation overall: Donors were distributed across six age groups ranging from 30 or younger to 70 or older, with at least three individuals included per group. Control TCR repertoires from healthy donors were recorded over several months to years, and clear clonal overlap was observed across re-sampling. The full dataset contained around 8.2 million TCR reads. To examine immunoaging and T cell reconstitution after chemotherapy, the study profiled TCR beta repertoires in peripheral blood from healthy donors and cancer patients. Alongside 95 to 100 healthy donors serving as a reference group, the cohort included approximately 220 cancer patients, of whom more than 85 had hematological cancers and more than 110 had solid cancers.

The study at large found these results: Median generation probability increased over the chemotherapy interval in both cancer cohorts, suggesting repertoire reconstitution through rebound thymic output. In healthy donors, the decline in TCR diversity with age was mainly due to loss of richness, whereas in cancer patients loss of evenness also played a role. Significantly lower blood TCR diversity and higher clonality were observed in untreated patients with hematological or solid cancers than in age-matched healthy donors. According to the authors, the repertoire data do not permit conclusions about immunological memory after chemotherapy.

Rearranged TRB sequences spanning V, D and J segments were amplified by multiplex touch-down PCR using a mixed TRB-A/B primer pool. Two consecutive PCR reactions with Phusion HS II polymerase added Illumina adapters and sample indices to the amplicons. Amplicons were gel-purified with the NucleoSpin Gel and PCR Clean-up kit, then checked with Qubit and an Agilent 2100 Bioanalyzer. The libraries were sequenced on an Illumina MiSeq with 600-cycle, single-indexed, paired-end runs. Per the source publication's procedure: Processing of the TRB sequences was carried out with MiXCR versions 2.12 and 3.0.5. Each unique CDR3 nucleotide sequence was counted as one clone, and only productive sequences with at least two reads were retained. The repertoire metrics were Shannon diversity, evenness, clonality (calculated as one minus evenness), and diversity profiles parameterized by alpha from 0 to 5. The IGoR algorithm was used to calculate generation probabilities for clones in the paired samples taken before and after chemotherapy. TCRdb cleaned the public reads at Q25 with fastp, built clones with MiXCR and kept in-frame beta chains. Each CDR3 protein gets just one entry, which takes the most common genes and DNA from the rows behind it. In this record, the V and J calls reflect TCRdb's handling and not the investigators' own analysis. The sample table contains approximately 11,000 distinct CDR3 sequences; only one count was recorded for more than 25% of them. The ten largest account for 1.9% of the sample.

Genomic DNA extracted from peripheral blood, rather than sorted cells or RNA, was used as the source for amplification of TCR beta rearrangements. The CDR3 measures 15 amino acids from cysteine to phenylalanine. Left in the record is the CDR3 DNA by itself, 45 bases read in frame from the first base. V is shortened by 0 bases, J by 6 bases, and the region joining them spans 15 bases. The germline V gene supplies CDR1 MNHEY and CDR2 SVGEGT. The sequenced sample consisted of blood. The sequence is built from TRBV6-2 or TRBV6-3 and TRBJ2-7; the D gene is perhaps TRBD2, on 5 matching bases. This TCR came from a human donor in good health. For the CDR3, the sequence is CASSYSYSDHPEQYF. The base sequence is TGTGCCAGCAGTTACTCGTATAGCGATCATCCCGAGCAGTACTTC.